This T cell receptor (beta chain) was sequenced in a study of lymphopenia after photon versus proton radiotherapy. Notes on the study in general: After the lymphocyte nadir, photon-treated repertoires showed oligoclonal expansion, especially of CD8+ Temra cells. Under photons, naive T cells and diversity fell while effector/memory populations rose. Better survival with proton therapy was suggested as possible, not demonstrated.

Points on this clone: Its target is not known.

The assay was immunoSEQ multiplex PCR, and TCRdb's table has in-frame clones only and misses some. The repertoire holds 35,000 to 50,000 clones, around 83% seen once, with roughly a quarter in the top ten. This clonotype originated in a woman between 70 and 85 years old with pancreatic cancer. Sequences were derived from peripheral blood, sampled from a patient treated with proton-based radiotherapy.

The CDR3 DNA reads as TGTGCCAGCAGCACGCGCAGATCCTATGGCTACACCTTC. It encodes CASSTRRSYGYTF. The chain couples TRBV6-6 to TRBJ1-2; D is undetermined. This CDR3 spans 13 amino acids. With 6 bases removed from V and 4 bases from J, the gap between germline ends came to 12 bases. Germline V gives CDR1 MNHNY, CDR2 SVGAGI (reference sequence).